This TCR beta chain was captured by sequencing in a study of identical twins. CDR3 length: 14 amino acids. The germline V gene encodes CDR1 KGHSH and CDR2 LQKENI. The V gene lost 3 bases and the J gene lost 4 bases, with 10 bases spanning the gap. Overall study results and limits: Abundant beta clonotypes from cord blood bore fewer insertions; memory repertoires lacked this pattern. For monozygotic twins, models underestimated out-of-frame TCR alpha sharing.

This clonotype has only a few counts. Its specificity is unknown. cDNA carried unique molecular identifiers, and a universal primer site was added by template switching. TCRdb analysed the 5' RACE reads with MiXCR anew, one entry per CDR3 protein. Here the sample spans under 250,000 distinct CDR3 sequences, approximately 9% being singletons. The sample taken for sequencing was memory (CD45RO+) T cells sorted from blood. The sequence came from a woman aged 18-29 years in good health. The gene calls are TRBV18 and TRBJ1-5, with no clear D. The CDR3 DNA reads as TGTGCCAGCTCACCGACAAGGATGAATCAGCCCCAGCATTTT. Translating it yields CASSPTRMNQPQHF.